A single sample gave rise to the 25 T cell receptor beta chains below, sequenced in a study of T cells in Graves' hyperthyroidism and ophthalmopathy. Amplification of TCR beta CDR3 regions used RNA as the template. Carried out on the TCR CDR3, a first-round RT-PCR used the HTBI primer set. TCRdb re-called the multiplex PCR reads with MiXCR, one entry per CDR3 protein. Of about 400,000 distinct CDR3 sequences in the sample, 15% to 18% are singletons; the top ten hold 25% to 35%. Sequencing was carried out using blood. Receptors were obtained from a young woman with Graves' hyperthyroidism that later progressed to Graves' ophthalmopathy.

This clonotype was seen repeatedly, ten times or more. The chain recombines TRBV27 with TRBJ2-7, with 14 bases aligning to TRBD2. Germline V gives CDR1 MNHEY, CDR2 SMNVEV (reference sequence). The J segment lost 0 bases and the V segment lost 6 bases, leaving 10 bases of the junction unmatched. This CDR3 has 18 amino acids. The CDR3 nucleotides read TGTGCCAGCAGCACGGGACTAGCGGGAGCCCAGAGCTCCTACGAGCAGTACTTC. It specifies CASSTGLAGAQSSYEQYF.

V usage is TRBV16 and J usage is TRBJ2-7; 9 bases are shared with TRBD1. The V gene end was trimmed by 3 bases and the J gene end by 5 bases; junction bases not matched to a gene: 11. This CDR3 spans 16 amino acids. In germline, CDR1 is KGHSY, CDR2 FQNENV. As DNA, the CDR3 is TGTGCCAGCAGCCAGGCTACGACAGGGGGTGTCAACGAGCAGTACTTC. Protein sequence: CASSQATTGGVNEQYF.

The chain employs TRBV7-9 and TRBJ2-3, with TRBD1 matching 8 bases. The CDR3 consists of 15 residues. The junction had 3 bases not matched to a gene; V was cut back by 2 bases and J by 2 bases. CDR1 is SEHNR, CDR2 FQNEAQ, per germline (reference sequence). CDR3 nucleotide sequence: TGTGCCAGCAGCTTACAGGGGGCGGACACAGATACGCAGTATTTT. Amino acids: CASSLQGADTDTQYF.

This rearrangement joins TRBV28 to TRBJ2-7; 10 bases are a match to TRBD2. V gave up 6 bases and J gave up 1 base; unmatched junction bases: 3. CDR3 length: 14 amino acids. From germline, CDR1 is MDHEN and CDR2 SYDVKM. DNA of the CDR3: TGTGCCAGCAGCGATAGCGGGAGGTCCTACGAGCAGTACTTC. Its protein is CASSDSGRSYEQYF.

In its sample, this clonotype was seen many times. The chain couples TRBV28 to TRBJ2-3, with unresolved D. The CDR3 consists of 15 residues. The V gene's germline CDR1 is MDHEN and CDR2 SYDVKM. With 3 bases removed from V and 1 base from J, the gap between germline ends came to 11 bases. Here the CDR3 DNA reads TGTGCCAGCAGTTTTAAGGACCATCGCACAGATACGCAGTATTTT. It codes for CASSFKDHRTDTQYF.

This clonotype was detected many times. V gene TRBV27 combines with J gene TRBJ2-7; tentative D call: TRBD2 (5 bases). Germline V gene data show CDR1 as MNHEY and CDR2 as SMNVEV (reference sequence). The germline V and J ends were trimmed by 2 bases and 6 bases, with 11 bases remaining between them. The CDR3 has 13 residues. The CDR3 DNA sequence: TGTGCCAGCAGTTTAGGAGGCAGAGGCGAGCAGTACTTC. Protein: CASSLGGRGEQYF.

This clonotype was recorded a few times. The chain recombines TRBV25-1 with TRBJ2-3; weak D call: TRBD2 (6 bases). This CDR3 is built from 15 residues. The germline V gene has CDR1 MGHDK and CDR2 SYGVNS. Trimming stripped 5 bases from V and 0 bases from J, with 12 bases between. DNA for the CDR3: TGTGCCAGCAGTAGGGGCGGGACTAGCACAGATACGCAGTATTTT. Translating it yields CASSRGGTSTDTQYF.

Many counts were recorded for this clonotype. The CDR3, as DNA: TGTGCCAGCAGTTACAGAGCGGGAGTTGGAGAGACCCAGTACTTC. Amino acids: CASSYRAGVGETQYF. The chain employs TRBV6-5 and TRBJ2-5, with TRBD2 matching 8 bases. The CDR3 length is 15 residues. In germline, CDR1 is MNHEY, CDR2 SVGAGI. J was trimmed by 4 bases and V by 2 bases; bases with no gene match: 6.

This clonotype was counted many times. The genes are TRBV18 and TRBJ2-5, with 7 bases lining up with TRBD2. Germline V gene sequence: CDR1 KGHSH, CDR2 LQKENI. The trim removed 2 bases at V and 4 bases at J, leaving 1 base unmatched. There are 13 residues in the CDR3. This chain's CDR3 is CASSPIAGETQYF. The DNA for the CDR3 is TGTGCCAGCTCACCAATAGCGGGAGAGACCCAGTACTTC.

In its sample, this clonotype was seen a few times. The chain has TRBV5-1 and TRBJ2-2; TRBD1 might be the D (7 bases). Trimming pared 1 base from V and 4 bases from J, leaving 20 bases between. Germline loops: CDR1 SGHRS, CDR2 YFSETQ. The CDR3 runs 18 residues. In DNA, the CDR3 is TGCGCCAGCAGCTTGCGCGAGGCAGGGGGGCCGGGCACCGGGGAGCTGTTTTTT. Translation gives CASSLREAGGPGTGELFF.

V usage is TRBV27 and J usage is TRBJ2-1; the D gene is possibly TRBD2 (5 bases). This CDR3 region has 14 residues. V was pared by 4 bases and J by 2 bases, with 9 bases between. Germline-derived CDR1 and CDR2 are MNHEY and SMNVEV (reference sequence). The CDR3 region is CASSSEAPYNEQFF. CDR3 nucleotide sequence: TGTGCCAGCAGTTCGGAGGCGCCCTACAATGAGCAGTTCTTC.

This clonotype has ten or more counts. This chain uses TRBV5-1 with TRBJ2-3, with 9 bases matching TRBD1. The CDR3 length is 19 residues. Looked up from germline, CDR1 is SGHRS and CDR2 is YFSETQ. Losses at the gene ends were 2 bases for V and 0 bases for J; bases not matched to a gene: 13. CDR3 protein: CASSFTPPGQGLSTDTQYF. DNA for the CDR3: TGCGCCAGCAGCTTCACCCCACCGGGACAGGGTTTGAGCACAGATACGCAGTATTTT.

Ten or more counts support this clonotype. CDR3 nucleotide sequence: TGTGCCAGCAGCTTAGCAACAGGGGCCTTGAACACTGAAGCTTTCTTT. Its protein is CASSLATGALNTEAFF. The chain couples TRBV11-2 to TRBJ1-1; 7 bases are a match to TRBD1. This CDR3 spans 16 amino acids. Germline values: CDR1 SGHAT, CDR2 FQNNGV. The V and J ends lost 1 base and 0 bases, in that order; junction bases with no gene match: 5. The complete variable domain, with remaining parts taken from reference TRBV11-2 and TRBJ1-1, reads EAGVAQSPRYKIIEKRQSVAFWCNPISGHATLYWYQQILGQGPKLLIQFQNNGVVDDSQLPKDRFSAERLKGVDSTLKIQPAKLEDSAVYLCASSLATGALNTEAFFGQGTRLTVV.

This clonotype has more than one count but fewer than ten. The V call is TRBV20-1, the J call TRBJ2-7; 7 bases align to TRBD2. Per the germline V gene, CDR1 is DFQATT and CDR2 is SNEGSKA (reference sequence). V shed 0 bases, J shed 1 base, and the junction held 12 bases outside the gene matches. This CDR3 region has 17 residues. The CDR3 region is CSARDWGGSSRSYEQYF. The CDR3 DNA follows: TGCAGTGCTAGAGATTGGGGGGGGTCTAGCCGATCCTACGAGCAGTACTTC.

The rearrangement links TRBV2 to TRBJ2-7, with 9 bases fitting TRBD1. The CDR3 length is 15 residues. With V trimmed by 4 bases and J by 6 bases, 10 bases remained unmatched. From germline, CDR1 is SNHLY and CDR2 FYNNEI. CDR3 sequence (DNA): TGTGCCAGCAGTGCGGACTTGGGACAGGGTAGCGAGCAGTACTTC. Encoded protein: CASSADLGQGSEQYF.

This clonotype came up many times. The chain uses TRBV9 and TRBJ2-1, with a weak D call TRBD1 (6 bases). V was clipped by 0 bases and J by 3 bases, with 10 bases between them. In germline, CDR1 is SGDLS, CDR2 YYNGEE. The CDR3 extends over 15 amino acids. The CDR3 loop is CASSVDRAYYNEQFF. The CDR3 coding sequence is TGTGCCAGCAGCGTAGACAGGGCATACTACAATGAGCAGTTCTTC.

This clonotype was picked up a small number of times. CDR3 in DNA: TGTGCCAGCAGCCAAGGAGCGGGGCTGAGCTCCTACAATGAGCAGTTCTTC. Encoded protein: CASSQGAGLSSYNEQFF. The chain has TRBV3-1 and TRBJ2-1; 7 nucleotides line up with TRBD2. The CDR3 runs 17 residues. The germline V gene has CDR1 LGHDT and CDR2 YNNKEL (reference sequence). Trimming took 1 base from V and 0 from J; bases not matched to a gene: 6.

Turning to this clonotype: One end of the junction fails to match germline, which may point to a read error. As DNA, the CDR3 is TGCAGTGCTAACGCCGGGACCTACGGAGAGACCCAGTGCTTC. Protein sequence: CSANAGTYGETQCF. The chain combines TRBV20-1 with TRBJ2-5, with D perhaps being TRBD1 or TRBD2 (5 bases each). Per germline, CDR1 DFQATT and CDR2 SNEGSKA (reference sequence). The CDR3 covers 14 residues.

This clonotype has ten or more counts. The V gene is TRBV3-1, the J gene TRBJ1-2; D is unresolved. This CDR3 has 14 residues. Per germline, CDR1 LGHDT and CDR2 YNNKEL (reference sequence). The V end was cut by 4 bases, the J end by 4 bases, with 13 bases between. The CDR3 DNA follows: TGTGCCAGCAGCCCTTACTTGTCAGCCTATGGCTACACCTTC. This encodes CASSPYLSAYGYTF.

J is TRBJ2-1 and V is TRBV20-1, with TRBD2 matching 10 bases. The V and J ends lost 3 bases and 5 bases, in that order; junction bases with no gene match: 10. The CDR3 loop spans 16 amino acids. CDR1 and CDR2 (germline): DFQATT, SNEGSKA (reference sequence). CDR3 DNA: TGCAGTGCTAGGGCCCGGACTAGCGGATACAACAATGAGCAGTTCTTC. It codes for CSARARTSGYNNEQFF.

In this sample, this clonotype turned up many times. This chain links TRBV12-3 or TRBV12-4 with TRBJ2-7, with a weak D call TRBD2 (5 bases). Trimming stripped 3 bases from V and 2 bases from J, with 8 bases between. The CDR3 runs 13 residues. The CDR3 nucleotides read TGTGCCAGCAGTTTTGTCGGGGCCTACGAGCAGTACTTC. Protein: CASSFVGAYEQYF.

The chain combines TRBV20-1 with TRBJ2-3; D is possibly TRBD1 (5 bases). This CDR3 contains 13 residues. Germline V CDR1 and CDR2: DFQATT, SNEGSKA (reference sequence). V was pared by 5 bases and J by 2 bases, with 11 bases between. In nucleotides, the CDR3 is TGCAGTGCTTCCCAGGGTAACACAGATACGCAGTATTTT. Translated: CSASQGNTDTQYF.

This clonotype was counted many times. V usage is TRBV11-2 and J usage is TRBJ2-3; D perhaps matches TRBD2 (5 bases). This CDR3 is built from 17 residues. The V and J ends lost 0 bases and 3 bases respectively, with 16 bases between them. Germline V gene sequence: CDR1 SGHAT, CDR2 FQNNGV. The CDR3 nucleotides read TGTGCCAGCAGCTTAGAGGGGTTAGCGATGGGTACAGATACGCAGTATTTT. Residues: CASSLEGLAMGTDTQYF.

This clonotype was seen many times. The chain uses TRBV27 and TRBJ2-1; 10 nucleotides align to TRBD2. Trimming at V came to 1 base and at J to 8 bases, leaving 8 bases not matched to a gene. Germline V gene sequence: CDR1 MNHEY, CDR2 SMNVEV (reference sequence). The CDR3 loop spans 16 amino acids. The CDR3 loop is CASSLWEAGGWDEQFF. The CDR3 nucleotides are TGTGCCAGCAGTTTATGGGAAGCGGGAGGGTGGGATGAGCAGTTCTTC.

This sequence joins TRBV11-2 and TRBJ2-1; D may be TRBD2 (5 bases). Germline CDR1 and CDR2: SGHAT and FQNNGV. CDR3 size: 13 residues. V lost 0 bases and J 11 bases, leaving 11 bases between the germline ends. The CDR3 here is CASSLEPAAKQFF. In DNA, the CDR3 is TGTGCCAGCAGCTTAGAGCCAGCGGCAAAGCAGTTCTTC.